A selection of T cell receptor beta chains follows, all from one sample in a study of T cell responses to AZD1222 COVID-19 vaccine. Assay: immunoSEQ multiplex PCR; the TCRdb copy retains only in-frame clones and omits some. The sample holds just under 150,000 clones; 88% are singletons and the top ten take under 7%. The sample was peripheral blood, taken 28 days after the second dose of the MenACWY control vaccine. The receptor set was obtained from an adult who received the MenACWY meningococcal vaccine as a control. Both conserved end residues are part of each CDR3. Each record gives: clone size, D gene, J gene, V gene, CDR3 DNA, CDR3 protein. D genes are given only for firm matches. Clone size is not always given. Where it is, it says once, few, many or a class for expanded clones.

abundance: NA
d_gene: NA
j_gene: TRBJ1-2
v_gene: TRBV4-1
CDR3nt: TGCGCCAGCAGCCAAGATCGTGGAGGGCGGGGAGGCTACACCTTC
CDR3aa: CASSQDRGGRGGYTF

abundance: once
d_gene: NA
j_gene: TRBJ1-1
v_gene: TRBV27
CDR3nt: TGTGCCAGCAGTCCACGTACGATGAACACTGAAGCTTTCTTT
CDR3aa: CASSPRTMNTEAFF

abundance: NA
d_gene: TRBD1
j_gene: TRBJ2-7
v_gene: TRBV27
CDR3nt: TGTGCCAGCAGACGGACAGGGGGCTCGGGGGAGCAGTACTTC
CDR3aa: CASRRTGGSGEQYF

abundance: NA
d_gene: TRBD1
j_gene: TRBJ1-6
v_gene: TRBV25-1
CDR3nt: TGTGCCAGCAGTGAACAGGGGGCCGGGAATTCACCCCTCCACTTT
CDR3aa: CASSEQGAGNSPLHF

abundance: NA
d_gene: NA
j_gene: TRBJ1-5
v_gene: TRBV5-5
CDR3nt: TGTGCCAGCAGCCTGCTTGGCAATCAGCCCCAGCATTTT
CDR3aa: CASSLLGNQPQHF

abundance: NA
d_gene: NA
j_gene: TRBJ2-3
v_gene: TRBV7-3
CDR3nt: TGTGCCAGCAGCCCCCACAGGGCAGATACGCAGTATTTT
CDR3aa: CASSPHRADTQYF

abundance: NA
d_gene: NA
j_gene: TRBJ2-5
v_gene: TRBV7-2
CDR3nt: TGTGCCAGCAGCTTGGAGAGAGGGGGGTGGGCTCAAGAGACCCAGTACTTC
CDR3aa: CASSLERGGWAQETQYF

abundance: NA
d_gene: TRBD2
j_gene: TRBJ2-7
v_gene: TRBV7-3
CDR3nt: TGTGCCAGCAGCCTACTAGCGGGAGTCGGCGAGCAGTACTTC
CDR3aa: CASSLLAGVGEQYF

abundance: NA
d_gene: NA
j_gene: TRBJ1-2
v_gene: TRBV4-2
CDR3nt: TGTGCCAGCAGTCAGGGGAACTATGGCTACACCTTC
CDR3aa: CASSQGNYGYTF

abundance: NA
d_gene: TRBD1
j_gene: TRBJ2-2
v_gene: TRBV27
CDR3nt: TGTGCCAGCAGTTTACTCGACAGGGGGCACACCGGGGAGCTGTTTTTT
CDR3aa: CASSLLDRGHTGELFF

abundance: NA
d_gene: TRBD1
j_gene: TRBJ1-1
v_gene: TRBV5-1
CDR3nt: TGCGCCAGCAGCTTGGGTACAGGGGGCCCATTTGAAGCTTTCTTT
CDR3aa: CASSLGTGGPFEAFF

abundance: once
d_gene: TRBD1
j_gene: TRBJ1-2
v_gene: TRBV6-5
CDR3nt: TGTGCCAGCAGTCACGGACAGGGCTATGGCTACACCTTC
CDR3aa: CASSHGQGYGYTF

abundance: NA
d_gene: NA
j_gene: TRBJ2-1
v_gene: TRBV11-3
CDR3nt: TGTGCCAGCAGCTTTACCGGAAGCTCCTACAATGAGCAGTTCTTC
CDR3aa: CASSFTGSSYNEQFF

abundance: few
d_gene: NA
j_gene: TRBJ2-5
v_gene: TRBV9
CDR3nt: TGTGCCAGCAGCGCGGACCCCATCGAGACCCAGTACTTC
CDR3aa: CASSADPIETQYF

abundance: once
d_gene: NA
j_gene: TRBJ2-7
v_gene: TRBV28
CDR3nt: TGTGCCAGCAGGGACAACTCCTACGAGCAGTACTTC
CDR3aa: CASRDNSYEQYF

abundance: NA
d_gene: NA
j_gene: TRBJ2-3
v_gene: TRBV11-1
CDR3nt: TGTGCCAGCAGCTTAAGACTACAGGATACGCAGTATTTT
CDR3aa: CASSLRLQDTQYF

abundance: once
d_gene: NA
j_gene: TRBJ1-1
v_gene: TRBV5-6
CDR3nt: TGTGCCAGCAGCTCCCAAAACTCCTGGGGCACTGAAGCTTTCTTT
CDR3aa: CASSSQNSWGTEAFF

abundance: once
d_gene: NA
j_gene: TRBJ1-2
v_gene: TRBV2
CDR3nt: TGTGCCAGCAGTGAAGGCCTTTGGGGCTACACCTTC
CDR3aa: CASSEGLWGYTF

abundance: NA
d_gene: TRBD2
j_gene: TRBJ2-1
v_gene: TRBV6-5
CDR3nt: TGTGCCAGTCGAAGGTTGCGGGAGGAAAATGAGCAGTTCTTC
CDR3aa: CASRRLREENEQFF

abundance: once
d_gene: NA
j_gene: TRBJ2-2
v_gene: TRBV9
CDR3nt: TGTGCCAGCAGCGTCCGACAGGGAGGCACCGGGGAGCTGTTTTTT
CDR3aa: CASSVRQGGTGELFF

abundance: NA
d_gene: NA
j_gene: TRBJ1-1
v_gene: TRBV7-9
CDR3nt: TGTGCCAGCAGCTTAGCCCCCCGGACAGTCGGGAACACTGAAGCTTTCTTT
CDR3aa: CASSLAPRTVGNTEAFF

abundance: NA
d_gene: NA
j_gene: TRBJ1-2
v_gene: TRBV28
CDR3nt: TGTGCCAGCAGTTTGGTCACGGCAGGCTCCCATGGCTACACCTTC
CDR3aa: CASSLVTAGSHGYTF

abundance: NA
d_gene: NA
j_gene: TRBJ1-5
v_gene: TRBV19
CDR3nt: TGTGCCAGTACCCCTTTTCGGGGGCCCTATCAGCCCCAGCATTTT
CDR3aa: CASTPFRGPYQPQHF

abundance: once
d_gene: TRBD1
j_gene: TRBJ2-7
v_gene: TRBV28
CDR3nt: TGTGCCAGCAGTTTGCGGTCGTTTGTGACAGGGAAGTCCTACGAGCAGTACTTC
CDR3aa: CASSLRSFVTGKSYEQYF

abundance: NA
d_gene: NA
j_gene: TRBJ2-5
v_gene: TRBV14
CDR3nt: TGTGCCAGCAGCCAAGCGGGGGAGACCCAGTACTTC
CDR3aa: CASSQAGETQYF

abundance: NA
d_gene: NA
j_gene: TRBJ1-1
v_gene: TRBV18
CDR3nt: TGTGCCAGCTCACCACTTCGAGGCCAGAACACTGAAGCTTTCTTT
CDR3aa: CASSPLRGQNTEAFF

abundance: NA
d_gene: TRBD1
j_gene: TRBJ1-1
v_gene: TRBV7-9
CDR3nt: TGTGCCAGCAGCCCCGAGGGGGACAGGGGAGCTTTCTTT
CDR3aa: CASSPEGDRGAFF

abundance: NA
d_gene: NA
j_gene: TRBJ2-4
v_gene: TRBV6-5
CDR3nt: TGTGCCAGCAGTTACGATCCGACTCTAGCCAAAAACATTCAGTACTTC
CDR3aa: CASSYDPTLAKNIQYF

abundance: NA
d_gene: NA
j_gene: TRBJ1-2
v_gene: TRBV3-1/TRBV3-2
CDR3nt: TGTGCCAGCAGCCAAAAGCAGTATGGCTACACCTTC
CDR3aa: CASSQKQYGYTF